Following are 9 T cell receptor beta chains from one sample sequenced in a study of blood T cell repertoires in COVID-19. Libraries were prepared by immunoSEQ multiplex PCR; TCRdb keeps only in-frame clonotypes and omits some of them. The sample has 250,000 or so clones; about nine tenths are singletons. Sequencing was carried out using peripheral blood. These receptors were obtained from a woman aged 25-40 years with active or convalescent COVID-19.

The chain uses TRBV27 and TRBJ2-7; 7 nucleotides line up with TRBD2. Germline V lookup: CDR1 MNHEY, CDR2 SMNVEV (reference sequence). V lost 3 bases, J lost 4 bases, and 3 bases stayed unmatched. This CDR3 has 13 amino acids. CDR3 DNA: TGTGCCAGCAGTTTTGGGAGGGTTTACGAGCAGTACTTC. It specifies CASSFGRVYEQYF.

The chain uses TRBV27 and TRBJ1-1; D gene uncertain. This CDR3 contains 10 residues. The germline V gene has CDR1 MNHEY and CDR2 SMNVEV (reference sequence). With 9 bases removed from V and 2 bases from J, the gap between germline ends came to 4 bases. The CDR3 spells CASLNTEAFF. The CDR3 DNA sequence: TGTGCCAGTCTTAACACTGAAGCTTTCTTT.

This chain uses TRBV5-6 with TRBJ1-2, with a possible D match to TRBD1 (5 bases). Germline CDR1 is SGHDT and CDR2 is YYEEEE. The CDR3 runs 11 residues. V was trimmed by 4 bases and J by 13 bases, leaving 14 bases between them. This CDR3 reads CASSAARARTF. In DNA form, the CDR3 reads TGTGCCAGCAGCGCGGCCAGGGCCCGCACCTTC.

V is TRBV4-1 and J is TRBJ2-7; 10 bases fit TRBD2. After removal of 0 bases from V and 8 bases from J, the junction contained 10 bases not matched to a gene. Germline lookup yields CDR1 MGHRA and CDR2 YSYEKL. The CDR3 is 16 residues long. The CDR3 coding sequence is TGCGCCAGCAGCCAAGATACTAGCGGGGATTCGGGAAAGCAGTACTTC. As protein: CASSQDTSGDSGKQYF.

The V and J genes are TRBV12-3 or TRBV12-4 and TRBJ2-2; D ambiguous. This CDR3 is built from 13 residues. The V and J ends lost 2 bases and 5 bases respectively, with 6 bases between them. DNA for the CDR3: TGTGCCAGCAGTTTACAGTTAACCGGGGAGCTGTTTTTT. This sequence encodes CASSLQLTGELFF.

The V gene is TRBV5-1, the J gene TRBJ2-3, with TRBD2 matching 9 bases. Germline lookup yields CDR1 SGHRS and CDR2 YFSETQ. The junction had 5 bases not matched to a gene; V was cut back by 0 bases and J by 6 bases. The CDR3 extends over 15 amino acids. This chain's CDR3 is CASSLGGGAADTQYF. In DNA, the CDR3 is TGCGCCAGCAGCTTGGGCGGGGGGGCCGCCGATACGCAGTATTTT.

The chain carries TRBV6-1 and TRBJ1-6; D ambiguous. The CDR3 is made up of 16 amino acids. The V gene's germline CDR1 is MNHNS and CDR2 SASEGT. The V and J ends lost 3 bases and 0 bases respectively, with 9 bases between them. This CDR3 reads CASSEHGSSYNSPLHF. CDR3 nucleotide sequence: TGTGCCAGCAGTGAGCACGGGAGCTCCTATAATTCACCCCTCCACTTT.

This clone showed up just once. The chain has TRBV5-1 and TRBJ2-3, with 11 bases that match TRBD2. The J segment lost 4 bases and the V segment lost 3 bases, leaving 7 bases of the junction unmatched. This CDR3 spans 16 amino acids. Per germline, CDR1 SGHRS and CDR2 YFSETQ. The CDR3 region has the DNA TGCGCCAGCAGCTCCTTAGCGGGGGGGCAGGCAGATACGCAGTATTTT. This sequence encodes CASSSLAGGQADTQYF.

CDR3 loop: CASTFLTQGMNTEAFF. DNA of the CDR3: TGTGCCAGCACTTTTCTAACCCAGGGGATGAACACTGAAGCTTTCTTT. This sequence joins TRBV28 and TRBJ1-1, with D possibly matching TRBD1 (6 bases). The V and J ends lost 7 bases and 0 bases respectively, with 18 bases between them. CDR1 is MDHEN, CDR2 SYDVKM, per germline. The CDR3 runs to 16 residues. The complete variable domain, with remaining parts taken from reference TRBV28 and TRBJ1-1, reads DVKVTQSSRYLVKRTGEKVFLECVQDMDHENMFWYRQDPGLGLRLIYFSYDVKMKEKGDIPEGYSVSREKKERFSLILESASTNQTSMYLCASTFLTQGMNTEAFFGQGTRLTVV.